The clone carrying this T cell receptor beta chain is categorized as medium-sized. One entry per CDR3 protein results from TCRdb running MiXCR on the reads. The profile shows several thousand distinct CDR3 sequences, 9.5% to 10% of them singletons. V dropped 4 bases and J dropped 3 bases, with 10 bases sitting between them. Per germline, CDR1 ENHRY and CDR2 SYGVKD. CDR3 length: 14 amino acids. The material sequenced was CD4+ T cells from synovial fluid. The receptor's source is a human donor with rheumatoid arthritis. The rearrangement uses TRBV10-3 and TRBJ2-1, with a possible D match to TRBD2 (6 bases). The CDR3 region is CAISVGGDYNEQFF. The CDR3, as DNA: TGTGCCATCAGTGTGGGGGGTGACTACAATGAGCAGTTCTTC.